This TCR beta chain appears in the sequencing data of a study of T cell repertoires in cytomegalovirus infection. Germline loops: CDR1 MDHEN, CDR2 SYDVKM. The ends were cut back, 9 bases at V and 2 bases at J, with 8 bases in the middle. The CDR3 is 11 residues long. TCRdb re-called the reads with MiXCR, one entry per CDR3 protein. The sample shows approximately 500,000 distinct CDR3 sequences, around 11% of them seen only once. This sequence originates from a human donor in good health (CMV status not recorded). Some clones in this sample may be carry-over from other donors' samples. Sample: PBMCs. This chain joins TRBV28 and TRBJ2-7; TRBD2 is a possible D gene (5 bases). The CDR3 DNA reads TGTGCCAGTTCGGAGGCCTACGAGCAGTACTTC. This translates into CASSEAYEQYF.